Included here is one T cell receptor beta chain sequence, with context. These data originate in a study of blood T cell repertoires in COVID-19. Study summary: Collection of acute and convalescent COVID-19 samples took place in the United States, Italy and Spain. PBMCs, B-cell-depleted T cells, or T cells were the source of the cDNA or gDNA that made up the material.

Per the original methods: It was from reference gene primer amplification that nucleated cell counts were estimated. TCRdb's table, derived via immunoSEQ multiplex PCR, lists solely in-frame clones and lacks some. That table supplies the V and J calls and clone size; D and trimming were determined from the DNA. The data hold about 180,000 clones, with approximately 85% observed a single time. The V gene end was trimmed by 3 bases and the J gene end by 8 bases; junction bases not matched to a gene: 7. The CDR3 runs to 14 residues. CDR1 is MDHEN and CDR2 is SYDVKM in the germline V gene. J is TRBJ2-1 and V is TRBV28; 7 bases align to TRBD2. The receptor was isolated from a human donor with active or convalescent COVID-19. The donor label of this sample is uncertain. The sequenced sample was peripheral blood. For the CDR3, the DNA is TGTGCCAGCAGTTTGGTGAGCGGGATGTATGAGCAGTTCTTC. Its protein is CASSLVSGMYEQFF.